These T cell receptor beta chains were read from a single sample in a study of blood T cell repertoires in COVID-19. Clones were sequenced by immunoSEQ multiplex PCR, and TCRdb holds only the in-frame ones, with some missing. Among around 99,000 clones, roughly 84% were seen once, and the ten largest hold approximately 4.4%. The sequencing sample was made of peripheral blood. These receptors all come from a human donor in a cohort sampled during active COVID-19. Each CDR3 is given with its conserved first and last residue. The D gene is left open where the match is weak.

TRBJ2-2 | TRBD2 | TRBV27 | CASSLLWSASGVTGELFF | TGTGCCAGCAGTTTGCTCTGGTCGGCTAGCGGGGTCACCGGGGAGCTGTTTTTT
TRBJ2-1 | TRBD2 | TRBV27 | CASRSSGSSDEQFF | TGTGCCAGCAGATCTAGCGGGAGTTCGGATGAGCAGTTCTTC
TRBJ1-4 | NA | TRBV10-1 | CASSERNEKLFF | TGCGCCAGCAGTGAGCGGAATGAAAAACTGTTTTTT
TRBJ2-1 | TRBD1 | TRBV5-1 | CASSLRDSSYNEQFF | TGCGCCAGCAGCTTGCGGGACAGCTCCTACAATGAGCAGTTCTTC
TRBJ1-1 | NA | TRBV5-4 | CASSPGQLFAEAFF | TGTGCCAGCAGCCCCGGACAGTTATTCGCTGAAGCTTTCTTT
TRBJ2-1 | NA | TRBV20-1 | CSASRGINNNEQFF | TGCAGTGCTAGTAGGGGGATAAACAACAATGAGCAGTTCTTC
TRBJ1-2 | TRBD1 | TRBV30 | CAWSGPGTGGPYYGYTF | TGTGCCTGGAGTGGTCCCGGGACAGGGGGGCCCTACTATGGCTACACCTTC
TRBJ1-6 | NA | TRBV14 | CASSPTPGEHSPLHF | TGTGCCAGCAGCCCGACCCCAGGGGAACATTCACCCCTCCACTTT
TRBJ2-1 | NA | TRBV6-5 | CASTPWGRSYNEQFF | TGTGCCAGCACCCCTTGGGGGCGGTCCTACAATGAGCAGTTCTTC
TRBJ1-4 | TRBD1 | TRBV28 | CASSPAGQGEGKLFF | TGTGCCAGCAGTCCCGCGGGACAGGGCGAGGGGAAACTGTTTTTT
TRBJ1-6 | NA | TRBV12-3/TRBV12-4 | CASSFGGNSPLHF | TGTGCCAGCAGTTTCGGGGGTAATTCACCCCTCCACTTT